The T cell receptor (beta chain) described here comes from a study of CD8 T cells in ankylosing spondylitis. General study results and limits: Ankylosing spondylitis blood appeared to carry a characteristic TCR beta motif of roughly eight highly homologous variants. The clones that were linked to disease were reported to be significantly enriched in matched synovial fluid samples from ankylosing spondylitis patients.

This clonotype was detected ten times or more. Its antigen is not identified. This CDR3 is built from 15 residues. The trim removed 0 bases at V and 6 bases at J, leaving 9 bases unmatched. Germline loops: CDR1 SQVTM, CDR2 ANQGSEA. Making the TCR beta libraries involved quantitative 5'-RACE with molecular barcodes. TCRdb re-analysed the 5' RACE reads in MiXCR, keeping a single row per CDR3 protein. The data contain 330,000 or so distinct CDR3 sequences, approximately 8% of them singletons. Sequencing was carried out using blood, either unsorted or a sorted T cell fraction (not recorded which). The TCR was taken from a male donor with ankylosing spondylitis. This sequence joins TRBV29-1 and TRBJ2-7, with 9 bases aligning to TRBD2. CDR3 DNA sequence: TGCAGCGTTGAAGACCCGACGGGACTAGCAACCGAGCAGTACTTC. Protein: CSVEDPTGLATEQYF.